This entry features one T cell receptor (beta chain) sequence. This record belongs to a study of blood T cell repertoires in COVID-19. As for the study in general: COVID-19 samples, acute and convalescent, were from the United States, Italy and Spain. Sample material is recorded as cDNA or gDNA derived from T cells, B-cell-depleted T cells, or PBMCs.

Original processing notes: Reference gene primer amplification gave nucleated cell count estimates. Some clones are missing from TCRdb's copy, which holds only in-frame ones; the method was immunoSEQ multiplex PCR. V, J and clone size are taken as reported in that table, and D and trimming were inferred from the DNA itself. The data contain 200,000 to 300,000 clones, over 65% of them singletons. With 6 bases clipped from V and 5 bases from J, the junction kept 8 bases outside the gene matches. Germline CDR1 reads LGHDT; CDR2 reads YNNKEL (reference sequence). There are 15 residues in the CDR3. This receptor was taken from a woman aged 80 or over with acute or convalescent COVID-19. The specimen sequenced was peripheral blood. The rearrangement uses TRBV3-1 (or the pseudogene TRBV3-2) and TRBJ2-2; 8 bases align to TRBD1. The CDR3 reads CASRTWTGKTGELFF. The CDR3 DNA is TGTGCCAGCAGAACCTGGACAGGGAAGACCGGGGAGCTGTTTTTT.